The table lists the clone carrying this TCR beta chain with a few counts. The antigen is undetermined. One end of the junction fails to match germline, which may point to a read error. This sample was included in a study of blood T cells in healthy people across ages. No fewer than 6 million PBMCs went into each sample. Through a sample-barcoded 5' primer and a J-beta primer mix, a second PCR was run for 7 to 11 cycles. Each CDR3 protein is one row after TCRdb ran MiXCR on the 5' RACE reads. The sample includes 790,000 or so distinct CDR3 sequences, about 47% of them seen just once. General observations from the study: When one million T cells were used, diversity estimates were thought to be underestimates.

The sequence derives from a man aged 80 or over in good health. What was sequenced was blood.

The CDR3 region is CASTLGSGESYEQYF. As DNA, the CDR3 is TGCGCCAGCACCTTGGGAAGCGGGGAATCCTACGAGCAGTACTTC. The chain recombines TRBV5-1 with TRBJ2-7, with TRBD2 identical over 7 bases. The CDR3 covers 15 residues. Germline values: CDR1 SGHRS, CDR2 YFSETQ.